This is a list of T cell receptor beta chains from one sample in a study of early stage breast cancer tumors. This table comes from immunoSEQ multiplex PCR, and its TCRdb copy is limited to in-frame clones, with some not included. Counted here are some 9,700 clones, around 76% occurring once; the ten biggest clones make up 8.8%. Sequencing input: normal breast tissue next to the tumor. The receptor set was obtained from a person between 35 and 49 years old with breast cancer. CDR3s include the opening cysteine and the closing phenylalanine or tryptophan. A D gene is named only where the DNA matches it firmly. The listing skips clone size in some rows; elsewhere it reads once, few, many or a size class.

j_gene,len,d_gene,abundance,v_gene,CDR3nt,CDR3aa
TRBJ2-5,15,TRBD2,NA,TRBV11-3,TGTGCCAGCAGCACATTACTAGCGGAACAAGAGACCCAGTACTTC,CASSTLLAEQETQYF
TRBJ2-7,14,NA,NA,TRBV11-3,TGTGCCAGCAGCTTAGAGTTGGAGAACTACGAGCAGTACTTC,CASSLELENYEQYF
TRBJ2-2,15,TRBD2,medium-sized,TRBV30,TGTGCCTGCCGGGGACTAGCGGGAGCGGGCGGGGAGCTGTTTTTT,CACRGLAGAGGELFF
TRBJ2-7,13,TRBD2,few,TRBV28,TGTGCCAGCAGTTTAGGCGGGAGTGACGAGCAGTACTTC,CASSLGGSDEQYF
TRBJ2-7,15,TRBD2,once,TRBV13,TGTGCCAGCAGCGGAAGACTAGCCGATTCCTACGAGCAGTACTTC,CASSGRLADSYEQYF
TRBJ1-1,16,NA,NA,TRBV13,TGTGCCAGCAGCTTCCTAACAGGGTTCATGAACACTGAAGCTTTCTTT,CASSFLTGFMNTEAFF
TRBJ2-7,12,NA,NA,TRBV5-8,TGTGCCAGAAGCTTGGCTAGCTACGAGCAGTACTTC,CARSLASYEQYF
TRBJ2-7,12,TRBD2,NA,TRBV29-1,TGCAGCGTTCGACTAGCGGGAAGGGAGCAGTACTTC,CSVRLAGREQYF
TRBJ2-1,16,TRBD1,NA,TRBV5-1,TGCGCCAGCAGCAGGCAACAGGGGGATCTGGGGAATGAGCAGTTCTTC,CASSRQQGDLGNEQFF
TRBJ1-1,14,NA,NA,TRBV10-2,TGCGCCAGCAGTGAGGGGGTATTGAACACTGAAGCTTTCTTT,CASSEGVLNTEAFF
TRBJ2-5,15,TRBD2,NA,TRBV6-5,TGTGCCAGCAGTTACAACGGACTAGCGGAAGAGACCCAGTACTTC,CASSYNGLAEETQYF
TRBJ2-1,15,TRBD2,NA,TRBV6-6,TGTGCCAGCACTATAGCGGGAGTCTCCTACAATGAGCAGTTCTTC,CASTIAGVSYNEQFF
TRBJ2-3,14,TRBD1,NA,TRBV16,TGTGCCAGCAGCCGACAGGGTAGCACAGATACGCAGTATTTT,CASSRQGSTDTQYF
TRBJ2-7,15,NA,NA,TRBV11-2,TGTGCCAGCAGCACTACCGGGACGACCTCCTACGAGCAGTACTTC,CASSTTGTTSYEQYF
TRBJ1-2,11,NA,NA,TRBV19,TGTGCCAGTAGTGTTTGGTATGGCTACACCTTC,CASSVWYGYTF
TRBJ1-4,14,NA,NA,TRBV5-8,TGTGCCAGCCGACCTGGAGGGGCGAGTGAAAAACTGTTTTTT,CASRPGGASEKLFF
TRBJ2-5,15,NA,NA,TRBV11-2,TGTGCCAGCAGCTTTGGTTGGGGTACAGGAGAGACCCAGTACTTC,CASSFGWGTGETQYF
TRBJ1-6,15,TRBD1,NA,TRBV6-1,TGTGCCAGCAGTGACCTAGGGACAGCGAATTCACCCCTCCACTTT,CASSDLGTANSPLHF
TRBJ2-5,12,NA,NA,TRBV19,TGTGCCAGTAGTATGACCCGGGAGACCCAGTACTTC,CASSMTRETQYF
TRBJ2-7,14,TRBD1,NA,TRBV7-2,TGTGCCAGCAGCTCGGACAGGGAGCCCTACGAGCAGTACTTC,CASSSDREPYEQYF
TRBJ2-1,16,TRBD1,NA,TRBV7-9,TGTGCCAGCAGCCAGGGGGAACAGGTCTTATACAATGAGCAGTTCTTC,CASSQGEQVLYNEQFF
TRBJ2-7,14,NA,NA,TRBV19,TGTGCCAGTAGTATAGGTCTTAGTGGTTACGAGCAGTACTTC,CASSIGLSGYEQYF
TRBJ2-3,15,TRBD2,medium-sized,TRBV6-1,TGTGCCAGCAGTGAAGCTAGCGGGAGCACAGATACGCAGTATTTT,CASSEASGSTDTQYF
TRBJ2-1,16,TRBD2,NA,TRBV2,TGTGCCAGCAGGTCCGGACTAGCGGGAGTCATAAGTGAGCAGTTCTTC,CASRSGLAGVISEQFF
TRBJ2-3,14,NA,NA,TRBV5-1,TGCGCCAGCAGCTCACTAGGGGGTGGGGATACGCAGTATTTT,CASSSLGGGDTQYF
TRBJ2-2,18,TRBD2,NA,TRBV27,TGTGCCAGCAGTTTCTCCGGACTAGCGGGAGGAAGTACCGGGGAGCTGTTTTTT,CASSFSGLAGGSTGELFF
TRBJ2-7,13,NA,NA,TRBV30,TGTGCCTGGAGTCTAGCGCCGGGGGACGAGCAGTACTTC,CAWSLAPGDEQYF
TRBJ2-2,17,NA,NA,TRBV7-6,TGTGCCAGCAGCTTAGAATGGGGGGGCACCGACACCGGGGAGCTGTTTTTT,CASSLEWGGTDTGELFF
TRBJ1-3,17,NA,NA,TRBV10-3,TGTGCCATCAGTGAGTCGATTTCCCCGAACTCTGGAAACACCATATATTTT,CAISESISPNSGNTIYF
TRBJ1-2,17,NA,NA,TRBV21-1,TGTGCCAGCAGCAAAGAGTGCAGGCTAACTCTTCACTATGGCTACACCTTC,CASSKECRLTLHYGYTF
TRBJ1-2,14,NA,large,TRBV19,TGTGCCAGTAGTATCAACGGCCTGAACTATGGCTACACCTTC,CASSINGLNYGYTF
TRBJ2-1,18,NA,NA,TRBV4-1,TGCGCCAGCAGCAAAACCAACCTCCTGCGGAGCTCCTACAATGAGCAGTTCTTC,CASSKTNLLRSSYNEQFF
TRBJ2-7,14,NA,NA,TRBV7-9,TGTGCCAGCAGCTTAGTGGGGCTAGCTAGGGAGCAGTACTTC,CASSLVGLAREQYF